These 8 T cell receptor beta chains came from one sample sequenced in a study of T cells in Graves' hyperthyroidism and ophthalmopathy. RNA transcripts gave rise to amplified TCR beta CDR3 regions. The HTBI set primed first-round TCR CDR3 RT-PCR. Each CDR3 protein gets one entry after TCRdb re-called the multiplex PCR reads with MiXCR. The table has about 500,000 distinct CDR3 sequences, around 16% seen once. The sequencing input was blood. The receptors originated from a woman aged 30 to 39 with Graves' ophthalmopathy.

In its sample, this clonotype was seen many times. In nucleotides, the CDR3 is TGTGCCAGCAGGCGCGCTACGACCGGGGAGCTGTTTTTT. It translates to CASRRATTGELFF. The chain uses TRBV7-2 and TRBJ2-2; D is unclear. The germline V gene encodes CDR1 SGHTA and CDR2 FQGNSA. This CDR3 has 13 residues. V was shortened by 6 bases and J by 5 bases, with 10 bases between the two germline ends. Based on the CDR3 plus reference TRBV7-2 and TRBJ2-2, the full variable domain is GAGVSQSPSNKVTEKGKDVELRCDPISGHTALYWYRQSLGQGLEFLIYFQGNSAPDKSGLPSDRFSAERTGGSVSTLTIQRTQQEDSAVYLCASRRATTGELFFGEGSRLTVL.

The rearrangement uses TRBV12-3 or TRBV12-4 and TRBJ2-1; D call uncertain. The CDR3 length is 12 residues. Trimming took 5 bases from V and 10 from J, leaving 12 bases between them. CDR3 nucleotides: TGTGCCAGCAGTCCGTACCCTGGGGAGCAGTTCTTC. It specifies CASSPYPGEQFF.

This clonotype has a count of ten or more. The genes are TRBV5-1 and TRBJ1-1, with TRBD1 as a possible D gene (6 bases). The CDR3 runs 15 residues. Germline assignment: CDR1 SGHRS and CDR2 YFSETQ. V gave up 0 bases and J gave up 4 bases, with 13 bases separating them. CDR3 nucleotide sequence: TGCGCCAGCAGCTTGGATGGGGGGGCGAGCACTGAAGCTTTCTTT. Its protein product is CASSLDGGASTEAFF. The entire variable domain, with the rest obtained from reference TRBV5-1 and TRBJ1-1, is as follows: KAGVTQTPRYLIKTRGQQVTLSCSPISGHRSVSWYQQTPGQGLQFLFEYFSETQRNKGNFPGRFSGRQFSNSRSEMNVSTLELGDSALYLCASSLDGGASTEAFFGQGTRLTVV.

The V call is TRBV7-2, the J call TRBJ2-1; 8 nucleotides match TRBD2. The better agreement between TRBJ2-7 and the DNA end casts doubt on the J call. Germline CDR1 is SGHTA and CDR2 is FQGNSA. The CDR3 runs 16 residues. The CDR3 DNA follows: TGTGCCAGCAGCTTATCCGGCGGGAGGACCTACAATGAGCAGTACTTC. The encoded protein is CASSLSGGRTYNEQYF.

The chain employs TRBV20-1 and TRBJ2-7, with no clear D. The germline V gene has CDR1 DFQATT and CDR2 SNEGSKA (reference sequence). The V and J ends lost 6 bases and 6 bases respectively, with 12 bases between them. The CDR3 length is 11 residues. The DNA for the CDR3 is TGCAGTGCCCCTACCCCCGGCGAGCAGTACTTC. As protein: CSAPTPGEQYF.

This clonotype was seen many times. The CDR3 DNA reads as TGTGCCAGCAGCTCGACATCTCGAGGGGAGACCCAGTACTTC. This codes for CASSSTSRGETQYF. The chain has TRBV11-2 and TRBJ2-5, with a possible D match to TRBD2 (5 bases). CDR3 length: 14 residues. Germline CDR1 is SGHAT and CDR2 is FQNNGV. V dropped 4 bases and J dropped 5 bases, with 14 bases sitting between them. Drawing the rest from reference TRBV11-2 and TRBJ2-5, the complete variable domain is EAGVAQSPRYKIIEKRQSVAFWCNPISGHATLYWYQQILGQGPKLLIQFQNNGVVDDSQLPKDRFSAERLKGVDSTLKIQPAKLEDSAVYLCASSSTSRGETQYFGPGTRLLVL.

There are a few counts of this clonotype. The rearrangement uses TRBV30 and TRBJ2-7, with 7 bases aligning to TRBD1. The CDR3 has 13 amino acids. Germline-derived CDR1 and CDR2 are GTSNPN and SVGIG (reference sequence). The ends lost 2 bases at V and 3 bases at J; junction bases unmatched: 4. CDR3 residues: CAWSNYRGYEQYF. CDR3 nucleotide sequence: TGTGCCTGGAGTAACTACAGGGGCTACGAGCAGTACTTC.

This clonotype was picked up a small number of times. Its ends do not fully match the called genes, so a read error is possible. The chain is built from TRBV10-3 and TRBJ1-1; tentative D call: TRBD1 (6 bases). CDR1 and CDR2 (germline): ENHRY, SYGVKD. This CDR3 has 14 residues. The CDR3 DNA is TGTGCCATCAGTGCCAACAGGGCGGACACTGTAGCTTTCTTT. Translating it yields CAISANRADTVAFF.